These 6 T cell receptor beta chains were sequenced from one sample in a study of Tregs in tolerant kidney transplant recipients. Some clones are missing from TCRdb's copy, which holds only in-frame ones; the method was immunoSEQ multiplex PCR. This sample has about 64,000 clones, with more than 95% found just once. The input for sequencing was Tregs from blood, taken before the transplant. These receptors all come from a human donor who received a combined kidney and bone marrow transplant.

The gene calls are TRBV14 and TRBJ2-4; 7 bases map to TRBD2. Germline values: CDR1 SGHDN, CDR2 FVKESK. CDR3 length: 13 amino acids. After removal of 3 bases from V and 9 bases from J, the junction contained 5 bases not matched to a gene. The chain's CDR3 is CASSHLGEGIQYF. The CDR3 region has the DNA TGTGCCAGCAGCCACCTAGGGGAGGGCATTCAGTACTTC.

The rearrangement uses TRBV7-9 and TRBJ1-5; 7 positions match TRBD1. From germline, CDR1 is SEHNR and CDR2 FQNEAQ (reference sequence). Germline trimming cut 2 bases from V and 5 bases from J; bases unmatched to any gene: 0. This CDR3 spans 13 amino acids. The chain's CDR3 is CASSLTGDQPQHF. In DNA form, the CDR3 reads TGTGCCAGCAGCTTAACAGGGGATCAGCCCCAGCATTTT. The complete variable domain, with remaining parts taken from reference TRBV7-9 and TRBJ1-5, reads DTGVSQNPRHKITKRGQNVTFRCDPISEHNRLYWYRQTLGQGPEFLTYFQNEAQLEKSRLLSDRFSAERPKGSFSTLEIQRTEQGDSAMYLCASSLTGDQPQHFGDGTRLSIL.

About this clone itself: At one end the junction does not follow the germline gene, possibly because of a read error. The chain is built from TRBV5-1 and TRBJ2-5; D remains ambiguous. The CDR3 has 14 residues. The germline CDR1 and CDR2 sequences are SGHRS and YFSETQ. Here the CDR3 reads CASSLGGGQGTQYF. CDR3 sequence (DNA): TGCGCCAGCAGCTTGGGCGGCGGCCAAGGGACCCAGTACTTC.

This chain joins TRBV27 and TRBJ2-1; 7 bases are shared with TRBD1. The CDR3 contains 14 residues. The J segment lost 1 base and the V segment lost 8 bases, leaving 5 bases of the junction unmatched. CDR1 is MNHEY, CDR2 SMNVEV, per germline (reference sequence). CDR3 region: CASRTGNSYNEQFF. The CDR3 DNA reads as TGTGCCAGCCGGACAGGTAATTCCTACAATGAGCAGTTCTTC.

This chain connects TRBV5-6 to TRBJ2-3; 10 nucleotides align to TRBD2. The V gene end was trimmed by 2 bases and the J gene end by 7 bases; junction bases not matched to a gene: 4. This CDR3 region has 14 residues. Germline V gene data show CDR1 as SGHDT and CDR2 as YYEEEE. The CDR3 DNA reads as TGTGCCAGCAGCTTTGGACTAGCGGTAAATACGCAGTATTTT. The encoded protein is CASSFGLAVNTQYF.

J is TRBJ2-5 and V is TRBV27; D may be TRBD1 (6 bases). The CDR3 loop spans 14 amino acids. V was trimmed by 5 bases and J by 3 bases, leaving 13 bases between them. Germline V gene sequence: CDR1 MNHEY, CDR2 SMNVEV (reference sequence). CDR3 amino acids: CASSRTVNKETQYF. CDR3 coding DNA: TGTGCCAGCAGTAGGACAGTGAATAAAGAGACCCAGTACTTC.